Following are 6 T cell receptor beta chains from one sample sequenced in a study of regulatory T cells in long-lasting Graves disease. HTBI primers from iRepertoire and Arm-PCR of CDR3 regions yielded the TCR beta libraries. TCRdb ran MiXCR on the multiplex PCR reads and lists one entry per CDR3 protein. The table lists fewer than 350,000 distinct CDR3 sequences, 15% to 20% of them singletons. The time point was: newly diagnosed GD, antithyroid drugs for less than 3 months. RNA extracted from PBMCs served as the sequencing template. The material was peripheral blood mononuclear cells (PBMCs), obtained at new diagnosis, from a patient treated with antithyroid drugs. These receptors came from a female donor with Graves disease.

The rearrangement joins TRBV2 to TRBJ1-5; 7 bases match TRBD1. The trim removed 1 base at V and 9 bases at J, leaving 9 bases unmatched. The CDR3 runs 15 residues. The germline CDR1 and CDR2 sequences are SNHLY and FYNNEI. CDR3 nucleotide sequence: TGTGCCAGCAGTGAAGGAGGAGGGGGCGTTCTGCCCCAGCATTTT. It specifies CASSEGGGGVLPQHF.

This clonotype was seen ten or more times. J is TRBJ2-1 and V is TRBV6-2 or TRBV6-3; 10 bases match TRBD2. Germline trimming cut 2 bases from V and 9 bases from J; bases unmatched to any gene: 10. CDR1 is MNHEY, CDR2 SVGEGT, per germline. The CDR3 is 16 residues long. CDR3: CASSYPPGLAPLEQFF. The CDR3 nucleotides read TGTGCCAGCAGTTACCCACCGGGACTAGCGCCTCTTGAGCAGTTCTTC.

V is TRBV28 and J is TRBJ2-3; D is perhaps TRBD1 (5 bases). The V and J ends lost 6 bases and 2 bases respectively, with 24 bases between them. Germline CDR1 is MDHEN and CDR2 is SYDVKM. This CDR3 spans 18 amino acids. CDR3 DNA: TGTGCCAGCAGCGCGCCCAGGGTTCTTCCCGCCTTCACAGATACGCAGTATTTT. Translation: CASSAPRVLPAFTDTQYF.

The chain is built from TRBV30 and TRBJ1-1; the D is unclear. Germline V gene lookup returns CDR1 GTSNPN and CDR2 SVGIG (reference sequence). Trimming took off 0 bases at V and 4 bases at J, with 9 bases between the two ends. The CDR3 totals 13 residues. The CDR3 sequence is CAWSVAWSTEAFF. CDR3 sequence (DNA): TGTGCCTGGAGTGTAGCTTGGAGCACTGAAGCTTTCTTT.

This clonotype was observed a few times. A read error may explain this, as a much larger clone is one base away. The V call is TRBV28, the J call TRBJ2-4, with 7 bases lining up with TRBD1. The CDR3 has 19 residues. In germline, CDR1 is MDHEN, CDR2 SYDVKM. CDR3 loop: CASSFHLEQGSGAKNTQYF. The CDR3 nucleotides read TGTGCCAGCAGTTTCCATTTGGAACAGGGGAGTGGGGCCAAAAACACTCAGTACTTC.

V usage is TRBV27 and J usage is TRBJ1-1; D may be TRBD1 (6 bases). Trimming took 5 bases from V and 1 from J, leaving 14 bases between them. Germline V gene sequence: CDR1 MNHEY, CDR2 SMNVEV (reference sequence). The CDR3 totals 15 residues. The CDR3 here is CASSARQASNTEAFF. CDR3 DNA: TGTGCCAGCAGTGCTCGACAGGCCTCGAACACTGAAGCTTTCTTT.